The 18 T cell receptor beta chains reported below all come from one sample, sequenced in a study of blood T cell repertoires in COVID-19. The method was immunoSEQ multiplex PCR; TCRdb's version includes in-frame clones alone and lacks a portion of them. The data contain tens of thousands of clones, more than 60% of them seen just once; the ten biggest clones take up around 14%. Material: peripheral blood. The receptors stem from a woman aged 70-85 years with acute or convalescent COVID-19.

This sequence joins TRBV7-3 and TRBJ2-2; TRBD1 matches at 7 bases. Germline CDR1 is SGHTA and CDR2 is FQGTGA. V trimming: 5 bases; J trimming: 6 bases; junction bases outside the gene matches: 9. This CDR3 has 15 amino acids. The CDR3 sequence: CASSRDSRNAGELFF. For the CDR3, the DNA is TGTGCCAGCAGCCGGGACAGTCGGAATGCCGGGGAGCTGTTTTTT. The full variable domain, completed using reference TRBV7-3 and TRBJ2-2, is GAGVSQTPSNKVTEKGKYVELRCDPISGHTALYWYRQSLGQGPEFLIYFQGTGAADDSGLPNDRFFAVRPEGSVSTLKIQRTERGDSAVYLCASSRDSRNAGELFFGEGSRLTVL.

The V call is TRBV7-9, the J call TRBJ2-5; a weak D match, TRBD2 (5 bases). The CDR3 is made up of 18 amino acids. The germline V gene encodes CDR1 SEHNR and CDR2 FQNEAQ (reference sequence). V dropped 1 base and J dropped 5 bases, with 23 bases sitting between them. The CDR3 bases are TGTGCCAGCAGCTTAGTCGCTCGACGGGGTAGTTTGGTGGAGACCCAGTACTTC. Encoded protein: CASSLVARRGSLVETQYF.

The CDR3: CASALAVLGNEQFF. The CDR3 nucleotides are TGTGCCAGCGCACTAGCGGTTCTTGGGAATGAGCAGTTCTTC. The V gene is TRBV6-5, the J gene TRBJ2-1, with 8 bases aligning to TRBD2. The CDR3 sequence is 14 residues long. Trimming at V came to 8 bases and at J to 7 bases, leaving 10 bases not matched to a gene. Germline CDR1 and CDR2: MNHEY and SVGAGI.

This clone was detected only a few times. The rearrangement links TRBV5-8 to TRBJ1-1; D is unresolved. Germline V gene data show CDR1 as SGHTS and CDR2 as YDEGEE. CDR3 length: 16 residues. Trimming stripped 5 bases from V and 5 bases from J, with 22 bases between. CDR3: CASSLPRWRGKTEAFF. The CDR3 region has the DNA TGTGCCAGCAGTCTGCCGAGGTGGCGAGGGAAGACTGAAGCTTTCTTT.

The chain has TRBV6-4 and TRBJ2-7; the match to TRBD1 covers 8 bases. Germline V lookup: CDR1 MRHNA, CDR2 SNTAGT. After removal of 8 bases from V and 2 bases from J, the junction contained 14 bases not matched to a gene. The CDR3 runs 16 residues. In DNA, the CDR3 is TGTGCCAGCCCAGACAGGGGACTGGGATGGGCCTACGAGCAGTACGTC. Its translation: CASPDRGLGWAYEQYV.

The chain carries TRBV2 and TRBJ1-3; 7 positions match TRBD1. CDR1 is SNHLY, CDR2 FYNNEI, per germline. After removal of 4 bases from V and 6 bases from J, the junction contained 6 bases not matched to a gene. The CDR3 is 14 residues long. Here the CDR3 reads CASSGQGVKNTIYF. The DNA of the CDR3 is TGTGCCAGCAGTGGACAGGGAGTGAAAAACACCATATATTTT.

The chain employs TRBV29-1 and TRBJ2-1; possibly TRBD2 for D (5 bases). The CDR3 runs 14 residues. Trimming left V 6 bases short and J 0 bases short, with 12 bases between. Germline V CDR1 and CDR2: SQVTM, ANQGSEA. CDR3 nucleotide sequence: TGCAGCGTGCCGGGGTCCCCCTCCTACAATGAGCAGTTCTTC. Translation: CSVPGSPSYNEQFF.

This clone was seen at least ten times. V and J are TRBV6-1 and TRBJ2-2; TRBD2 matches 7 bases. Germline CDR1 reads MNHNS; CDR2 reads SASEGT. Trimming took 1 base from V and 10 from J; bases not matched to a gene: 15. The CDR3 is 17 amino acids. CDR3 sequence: CASSEGQGGTGELELFF. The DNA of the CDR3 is TGTGCCAGCAGTGAAGGTCAGGGAGGGACCGGGGAGCTGGAGCTGTTTTTT.

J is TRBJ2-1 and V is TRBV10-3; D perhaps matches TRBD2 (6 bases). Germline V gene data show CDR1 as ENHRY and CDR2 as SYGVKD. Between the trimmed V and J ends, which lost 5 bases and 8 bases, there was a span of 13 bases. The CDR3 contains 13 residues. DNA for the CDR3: TGTGCCATCAGTCTCCGCGGGGAGGATGAGCAGTTCTTC. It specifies CAISLRGEDEQFF.

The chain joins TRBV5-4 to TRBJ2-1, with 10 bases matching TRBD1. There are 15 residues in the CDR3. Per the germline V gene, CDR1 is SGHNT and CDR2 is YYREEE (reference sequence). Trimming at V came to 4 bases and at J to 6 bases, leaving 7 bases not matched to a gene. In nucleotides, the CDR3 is TGTGCCAGCAGCAACTACGACAGGGGGCCCAATGAGCAGTTCTTC. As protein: CASSNYDRGPNEQFF.

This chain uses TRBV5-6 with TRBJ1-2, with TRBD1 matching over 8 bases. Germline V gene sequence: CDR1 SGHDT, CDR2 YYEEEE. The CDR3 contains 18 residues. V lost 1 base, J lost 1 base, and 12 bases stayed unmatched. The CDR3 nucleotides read TGTGCCAGCAGCTTGCGCGGGATGACAGGGGAGGGTAACTATGGCTACACCTTC. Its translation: CASSLRGMTGEGNYGYTF. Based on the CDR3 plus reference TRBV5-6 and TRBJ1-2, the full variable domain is DAGVTQSPTHLIKTRGQQVTLRCSPKSGHDTVSWYQQALGQGPQFIFQYYEEEERQRGNFPDRFSGHQFPNYSSELNVNALLLGDSALYLCASSLRGMTGEGNYGYTFGSGTRLTVV.

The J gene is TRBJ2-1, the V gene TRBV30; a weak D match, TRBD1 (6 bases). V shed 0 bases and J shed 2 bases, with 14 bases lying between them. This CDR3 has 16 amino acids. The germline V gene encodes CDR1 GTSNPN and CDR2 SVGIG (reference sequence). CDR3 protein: CAWSVRGRGTYNEQFF. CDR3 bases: TGTGCCTGGAGTGTACGGGGCAGGGGAACCTACAATGAGCAGTTCTTC.

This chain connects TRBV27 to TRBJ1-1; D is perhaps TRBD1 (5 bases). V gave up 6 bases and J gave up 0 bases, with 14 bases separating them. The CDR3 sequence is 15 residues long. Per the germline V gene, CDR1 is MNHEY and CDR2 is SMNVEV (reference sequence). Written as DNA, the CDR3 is TGTGCCAGCAGCCGCTGGGGCGCCTTGAACACTGAAGCTTTCTTT. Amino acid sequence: CASSRWGALNTEAFF.

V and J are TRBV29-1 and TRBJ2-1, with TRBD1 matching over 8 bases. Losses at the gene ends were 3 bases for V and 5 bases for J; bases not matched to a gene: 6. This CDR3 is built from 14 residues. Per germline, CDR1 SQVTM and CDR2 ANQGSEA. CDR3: CSVELGTGDNEQFF. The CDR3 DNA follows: TGCAGCGTTGAGCTTGGGACAGGAGACAATGAGCAGTTCTTC.

The CDR3 DNA reads TGTGCCAGCAGCCAAGGAGTCCGGTTTGAGGGTTTCAATGAGCAGTTCTTC. It is translated as CASSQGVRFEGFNEQFF. The V gene is TRBV14, the J gene TRBJ2-1, with D maybe TRBD2 (5 bases). CDR1 is SGHDN, CDR2 FVKESK, per germline. The V end lost 1 base, the J end lost 6 bases, and 19 bases lay between the germline ends. CDR3 length: 17 amino acids. The full variable domain, its missing parts supplied by reference TRBV14 and TRBJ2-1, is EAGVTQFPSHSVIEKGQTVTLRCDPISGHDNLYWYRRVMGKEIKFLLHFVKESKQDESGMPNNRFLAERTGGTYSTLKVQPAELEDSGVYFCASSQGVRFEGFNEQFFGPGTRLTVL.

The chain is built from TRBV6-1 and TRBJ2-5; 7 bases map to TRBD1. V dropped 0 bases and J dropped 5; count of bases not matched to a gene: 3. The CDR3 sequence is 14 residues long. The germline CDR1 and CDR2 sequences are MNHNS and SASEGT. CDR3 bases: TGTGCCAGCAGTGAAGCGGGACAGCGGGAGACCCAGTACTTC. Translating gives CASSEAGQRETQYF.

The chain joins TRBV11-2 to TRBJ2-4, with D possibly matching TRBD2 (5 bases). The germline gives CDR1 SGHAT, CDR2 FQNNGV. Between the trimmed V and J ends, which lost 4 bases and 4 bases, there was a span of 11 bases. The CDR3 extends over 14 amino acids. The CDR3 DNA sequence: TGTGCCAGCAGCTACTCGGGCGGGAAAAACATTCAGTACTTC. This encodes CASSYSGGKNIQYF.

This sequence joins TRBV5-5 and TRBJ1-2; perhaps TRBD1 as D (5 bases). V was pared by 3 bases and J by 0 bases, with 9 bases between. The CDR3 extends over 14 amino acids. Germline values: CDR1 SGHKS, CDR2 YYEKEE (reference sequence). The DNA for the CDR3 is TGTGCCAGCAGCTATGACAGAACTAACTATGGCTACACCTTC. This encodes CASSYDRTNYGYTF.